Described below is a single T cell receptor beta chain sequence and its context. The antigen it recognizes is unknown. The record has no base qualities; no much larger clone is one base away. The data originate from a study of OX40 agonist ivuxolimab in advanced cancers. Regarding the complete study: The costimulatory receptor OX40 (CD134) was targeted by ivuxolimab, a fully human IgG2 agonistic monoclonal antibody. Patients were allowed to have had prior anti-PD-1, anti-PD-L1 or anti-CTLA-4 therapy, and around two fifths of the dose-escalation patients had been treated with checkpoint inhibitors. Of the roughly 52 dose-escalation patients, hepatocellular carcinoma was present in approximately 20, melanoma in around 15, renal cell carcinoma in 9 and head and neck cancer in 9. Peripheral TCRbeta sequencing was intended to test whether TCR sequence diversity was altered and clonal T-cell expansion was caused by ivuxolimab. In the dose-escalation cohort, 82.7% of patients were male, and the mean age was about 55 years, with a range of about 20 to 90. The monotherapy dose-escalation portion (N = 52 patients) of the phase I ivuxolimab trial is reported in the paper. Partial responses occurred in three dose-escalation patients, of whom one had hepatocellular carcinoma and two had cutaneous melanoma. Intravenous ivuxolimab was administered to patients every 2 weeks at six dose levels: 0.01, 0.1, 0.3, 1.5, 3 and 10 mg/kg. Overall study outcomes, separate from this receptor: Low levels of normalized T-cell clonal expansion were also shown by some nonresponding patients. Antigen specificity was not determined for the clonally expanded peripheral T cells. After ivuxolimab, expanded clones were on average more numerous among CD8+ T cells than among CD4+ T cells. At doses of 0.1 to 3.0 mg/kg, clonal expansion of both CD4+ and CD8+ T cells in blood was seen between baseline and week 6. In the 0.1-3.0 mg/kg groups, partial responders were among the patients with the lowest normalized peripheral clonal expansion, particularly in CD8+ T cells.

CDR1 and CDR2 (MDHEN, SYDVKM) derive from the germline V gene. Trimming leaves V shorter by 1 base and J shorter by 8 bases, with the junction holding 7 bases beyond the gene matches. The CDR3 covers 16 residues, taking in both the cysteine and the phenylalanine. The retained sequence is limited to the CDR3, 48 bases, with the frame set at the first base. Genomic DNA was extracted from sorted cells for sequencing of the TCRbeta CDR3 region. TCRbeta CDR3 regions were sequenced using the immunoSEQ Assay. TCRdb retrieved this table from immuneACCESS and kept in-frame rearrangements only. Not all clones are present; in checked studies, unresolved V genes account for under half, and no reason is known for the remainder. Within this sample are tens of thousands of clones, with about 87% of them counted one time only. 0.95% to 1.3% of the sample lies in the top ten. The trial excluded patients who had a history of autoimmune disease or were on systemic immunosuppression. Peripheral blood for TCR sequencing was drawn from every dose cohort at baseline, at cycle 4 day 1 and at cycle 7 day 1. Samples came from an open-label, multicenter, first-in-human phase I dose-escalation trial of ivuxolimab. Adults with locally advanced or metastatic melanoma, renal cell, hepatocellular, or head and neck squamous cell carcinoma were enrolled in the trial. CD4+ and CD8+ T cells were sorted separately from peripheral blood before TCR sequencing.

Sequenced here: CD4+ or CD8+ T cells sorted from blood, sampled in a trial of the OX40 agonist ivuxolimab. This sequence uses TRBV28 and TRBJ1-4; 10 middle bases align to TRBD1. This TCR came from an adult with an advanced solid tumor such as melanoma, head and neck, liver or kidney cancer. The sequenced DNA: TGTGCCAGCAGTTTATCCTCCGGGACAGGGGTGGAAAAACTGTTTTTT. Translated, this is CASSLSSGTGVEKLFF.